The clone carrying this TCR beta chain was found many times. The target antigen is unknown. This specimen comes from a study of CD8+CD57+ T cells in acquired aplastic anemia. Notes on the study in general: In common between the patients and the controls were twenty-nine CD8+ CDR3 sequences.

CDR3 size: 18 residues. Trimming at V came to 0 bases and at J to 3 bases, leaving 10 bases not matched to a gene. Germline V gene data show CDR1 as LNHDA and CDR2 as SQIVND (reference sequence). By flow cytometry, patients selected for sequencing had shown an expansion of CD8+CD57+ cells. A severe acquired aplastic anemia diagnosis applied to all patients. Each patient gave a blood sample that was collected before any therapy had been received. TCR beta VDJ combinations and CDR3 sequences were profiled from genomic DNA. MiXCR, applied by TCRdb to the reads, yields one record per CDR3 protein. The sample holds 160,000 or so distinct CDR3 sequences; 45% to 55% are singletons and the top ten take 25% to 40%.

This receptor was identified in a human donor with aplastic anemia. The V and J genes are TRBV19 and TRBJ2-3; 9 nucleotides line up with TRBD1. Sequencing input: sorted CD4+, CD8+, or CD8+CD57+ T cells (not recorded which) from PBMCs. The CDR3 coding sequence is TGTGCCAGTAGTATAGATCCGGTTGGGACAGGGTGGACAGATACGCAGTATTTT. Protein: CASSIDPVGTGWTDTQYF.